One and the same sample provided the 23 T cell receptor beta chains below, sequenced in a study of blood T cells in healthy people across ages. Together with a sample-barcoded 5' primer, a J-beta primer mix was included in a second PCR lasting 7 to 11 cycles. TCRdb re-called the 5' RACE reads through MiXCR, storing one row per CDR3 protein. The repertoire holds approximately 1,000,000 distinct CDR3 sequences, with under 55% as singletons. The sample taken for sequencing was blood. The receptors were sampled from a woman aged 60-75 years in good health.

This sequence joins TRBV7-9 and TRBJ1-4; D is uncertain. V lost 5 bases and J 8 bases, leaving 21 bases between the germline ends. This CDR3 spans 16 amino acids. CDR1 is SEHNR and CDR2 is FQNEAQ in the germline V gene (reference sequence). The CDR3 DNA follows: TGTGCCAGCAGCGGAGGAAGTAGTGGGCCCGGCGAAAAACTGTTTTTT. Translated: CASSGGSSGPGEKLFF.

This clonotype was found a few times. The CDR3 coding sequence is TGTGCCAGCAGTTTAAGACTTCGGGAGGAGACCCAGTACTTC. Its translation is CASSLRLREETQYF. The V and J genes are TRBV28 and TRBJ2-5; TRBD2 might be the D (6 bases). This CDR3 is 14 amino acids long. Germline assignment: CDR1 MDHEN and CDR2 SYDVKM. The V end was cut by 2 bases, the J end by 5 bases, with 12 bases between.

The J gene is TRBJ2-1, the V gene TRBV20-1, with D uncertain. Looked up from germline, CDR1 is DFQATT and CDR2 is SNEGSKA (reference sequence). V was clipped by 0 bases and J by 4 bases, with 10 bases between them. CDR3 length: 14 residues. DNA for the CDR3: TGCAGTGCTAGAGAATTAATGGGTTACAATGAGCAGTTCTTC. It is translated as CSARELMGYNEQFF.

The genes are TRBV20-1 and TRBJ2-6; TRBD2 is a possible D gene (5 bases). V lost 1 base and J 17 bases, leaving 12 bases between the germline ends. The CDR3 is 11 residues long. CDR1 and CDR2 from the germline V gene are DFQATT and SNEGSKA (reference sequence). The CDR3 DNA follows: TGCAGTGCTAGAGGCCAGAGCGGCTTGACTTTC. Translated, it gives CSARGQSGLTF.

This clonotype was picked up a small number of times. This rearrangement joins TRBV5-6 to TRBJ2-1; 11 bases are a match to TRBD2. This CDR3 contains 14 residues. Germline V gene data show CDR1 as SGHDT and CDR2 as YYEEEE. V lost 2 bases and J lost 7; bases outside the gene matches: 2. The CDR3 nucleotides are TGTGCCAGCAGCTTCCCTAGCGGGAGGAATGAGCAGTTCTTC. Translation gives CASSFPSGRNEQFF.

The J gene is TRBJ2-2, the V gene TRBV10-3; D is ambiguous. The V gene lost 6 bases and the J gene lost 5 bases, with 13 bases spanning the gap. The CDR3 length is 14 residues. CDR1 is ENHRY and CDR2 is SYGVKD in the germline V gene. CDR3: CAISQDDRTGELFF. The CDR3 bases are TGTGCCATCAGCCAAGACGACCGGACCGGGGAGCTGTTTTTT.

In DNA, the CDR3 is TGTGCCAGCAGCCAAGAGTCGTCACCCCGGGACAGGGTGTACAATGAGCAGTTCTTC. Residues: CASSQESSPRDRVYNEQFF. The J gene is TRBJ2-1, the V gene TRBV14; 9 nucleotides agree with TRBD1. Germline V gene lookup returns CDR1 SGHDN and CDR2 FVKESK. This CDR3 spans 19 amino acids. V was clipped by 0 bases and J by 4 bases; unmatched bases: 13.

The chain is built from TRBV9 and TRBJ2-1; 10 nucleotides align to TRBD2. Trimming cost V 0 bases and J 2 bases; bases outside gene matches: 11. Germline V gives CDR1 SGDLS, CDR2 YYNGEE. The CDR3 has 19 residues. The CDR3 DNA is TGTGCCAGCAGCGTAGACCCTAGCGGGGGTAGGGGACCCTACAATGAGCAGTTCTTC. As protein: CASSVDPSGGRGPYNEQFF.

This chain links TRBV3-1 with TRBJ2-1, with D perhaps matching TRBD2 (7 bases). The CDR3 has 18 amino acids. CDR1 and CDR2 from the germline V gene are LGHDT and YNNKEL (reference sequence). Trimming cost V 0 bases and J 0 bases, with 15 bases left between them. The CDR3 DNA sequence: TGTGCCAGCAGCCAAGATCGGGGGCGGGGGAGCTCCTACAATGAGCAGTTCTTC. Amino acid sequence: CASSQDRGRGSSYNEQFF.

The V and J genes are TRBV10-2 and TRBJ2-5; TRBD2 matches at 11 bases. Germline V gene sequence: CDR1 WSHSY, CDR2 SAAADI. The CDR3 runs to 15 residues. V lost 6 bases, J lost 5 bases, and 8 bases stayed unmatched. The CDR3 here is CASSPHASGRETQYF. The CDR3 region has the DNA TGCGCCAGCAGCCCACACGCTAGCGGGAGGGAGACCCAGTACTTC.

V gene TRBV14 combines with J gene TRBJ2-5, with D tentatively TRBD2 (6 bases). CDR1 is SGHDN, CDR2 FVKESK, per germline. The V end lost 5 bases, the J end lost 3 bases, and 13 bases lay between the germline ends. The CDR3 has 14 amino acids. CDR3 in DNA: TGTGCCAGCAGCTCACGGAGGGAGGAAGAGACCCAGTACTTC. Amino acids: CASSSRREEETQYF.

V usage is TRBV5-1 and J usage is TRBJ2-7, with 7 bases lining up with TRBD2. The J call may be in error: the DNA end matches TRBJ2-5 better. Germline CDR1 reads SGHRS; CDR2 reads YFSETQ. The CDR3 spans 20 residues. The CDR3 here is CASSLAEPFSGRAGWETQYF. In nucleotides, the CDR3 is TGCGCCAGCAGCTTGGCCGAGCCGTTCTCTGGACGAGCGGGATGGGAGACCCAGTACTTC.

The chain combines TRBV9 with TRBJ2-1, with 9 bases aligning to TRBD2. Germline CDR1 reads SGDLS; CDR2 reads YYNGEE. The J segment lost 9 bases and the V segment lost 3 bases, leaving 13 bases of the junction unmatched. The CDR3 is 16 residues long. The CDR3 sequence is CASSGFLAGPSGEQFF. The CDR3, as DNA: TGTGCCAGCAGCGGGTTCCTAGCGGGGCCTAGTGGTGAGCAGTTCTTC.

The CDR3 DNA sequence: TGTGCCAGCAGCCGGGGGACAGTGGGTCAGCCCCAGCATTTT. This encodes CASSRGTVGQPQHF. The chain uses TRBV28 and TRBJ1-5, with 7 bases identical to TRBD1. The CDR3 has 14 amino acids. Trimming removed 6 bases from V and 6 bases from J; junction bases left unmatched: 8. Germline V gives CDR1 MDHEN, CDR2 SYDVKM.

This clonotype was counted a few times. The chain uses TRBV6-1 and TRBJ2-3, with TRBD2 identical over 9 bases. With V trimmed by 1 base and J by 1 base, 3 bases remained unmatched. The CDR3 is 16 residues long. Germline CDR1 reads MNHNS; CDR2 reads SASEGT. The CDR3 DNA reads as TGTGCCAGCAGTGAAGAAGGCGGGAGGGGCACAGATACGCAGTATTTT. Its translation is CASSEEGGRGTDTQYF.

This clonotype was found a few times. CDR3 region: CASSTGVPNQPQHF. The CDR3 DNA reads as TGTGCCAGCAGCACAGGGGTCCCCAATCAGCCCCAGCATTTT. This sequence joins TRBV12-3 or TRBV12-4 and TRBJ1-5; 7 bases are a match to TRBD1. The CDR3 totals 14 residues. V shed 6 bases, J shed 3 bases, and the junction held 5 bases outside the gene matches.

There are a few counts of this clonotype. V usage is TRBV7-9 and J usage is TRBJ2-1; D is undetermined. Trimming shortened V by 10 bases and J by 11 bases, and 12 bases separated the two germline ends. This CDR3 is 10 amino acids long. The germline V gene encodes CDR1 SEHNR and CDR2 FQNEAQ (reference sequence). CDR3 region: CAITPVQQFF. Here the CDR3 DNA reads TGTGCCATCACCCCTGTCCAGCAGTTCTTC. Combining the CDR3 with reference TRBV7-9 and TRBJ2-1 gives the whole variable domain DTGVSQNPRHKITKRGQNVTFRCDPISEHNRLYWYRQTLGQGPEFLTYFQNEAQLEKSRLLSDRFSAERPKGSFSTLEIQRTEQGDSAMYLCAITPVQQFFGPGTRLTVL.

Remarks on this clonotype: Germline is not matched at one junction end, which may reflect a read error. This chain connects TRBV27 to TRBJ2-7, with D possibly TRBD2 on 6 matching bases. Germline-derived CDR1 and CDR2 are MNHEY and SMNVEV (reference sequence). The CDR3 runs 13 residues. CDR3 coding DNA: TGTGCCGGCAGTAAGGGACTCTCCTACGAGCAGTACTTC. This encodes CAGSKGLSYEQYF.

The V call is TRBV27, the J call TRBJ2-1; possibly TRBD2 for D (6 bases). This CDR3 has 17 amino acids. Germline-derived CDR1 and CDR2 are MNHEY and SMNVEV (reference sequence). V lost 4 bases, J lost 0 bases, and 16 bases lay in between. The CDR3 sequence: CASSSGLFVSSYNEQFF. The CDR3 nucleotides read TGTGCCAGCAGTTCGGGACTTTTCGTGAGCTCCTACAATGAGCAGTTCTTC.

This clonotype was counted between two and nine times. The rearrangement uses TRBV3-1 and TRBJ2-7, with 12 bases identical to TRBD2. This CDR3 contains 17 residues. Germline V gives CDR1 LGHDT, CDR2 YNNKEL (reference sequence). V was clipped by 0 bases and J by 6 bases; unmatched bases: 9. CDR3: CASSQDSGLAGIAEQYF. CDR3 bases: TGTGCCAGCAGCCAAGATTCCGGACTAGCGGGAATAGCCGAGCAGTACTTC.

The V gene is TRBV5-1, the J gene TRBJ2-1, with a tentative D call TRBD1 (8 bases). The CDR3 has 13 amino acids. V was pared by 3 bases and J by 9 bases, with 13 bases between. Germline assignment: CDR1 SGHRS and CDR2 YFSETQ. The CDR3 region has the DNA TGCGCCAGCAGCTCTACAGGGGGGGCTGAGCAGTTCTTC. Residues: CASSSTGGAEQFF. Full variable domain (missing parts from reference TRBV5-1 and TRBJ2-1): KAGVTQTPRYLIKTRGQQVTLSCSPISGHRSVSWYQQTPGQGLQFLFEYFSETQRNKGNFPGRFSGRQFSNSRSEMNVSTLELGDSALYLCASSSTGGAEQFFGPGTRLTVL.

The genes are TRBV5-4 and TRBJ2-1; tentative D call: TRBD1 (5 bases). The V gene's germline CDR1 is SGHNT and CDR2 YYREEE (reference sequence). The CDR3 is 16 residues long. V was clipped by 0 bases and J by 0 bases, with 10 bases between them. CDR3 nucleotide sequence: TGTGCCAGCAGCTTGGGACGACAGTACTCCTACAATGAGCAGTTCTTC. It translates to CASSLGRQYSYNEQFF.

Only a few counts were recorded for this clonotype. The J gene is TRBJ2-5, the V gene TRBV18; weak D call: TRBD2 (5 bases). CDR3 size: 14 residues. V dropped 6 bases and J dropped 3 bases, with 14 bases sitting between them. Germline CDR1 is KGHSH and CDR2 is LQKENI. The chain's CDR3 is CASSSPTREETQYF. The CDR3 nucleotides read TGTGCCAGCTCCAGCCCTACGCGGGAAGAGACCCAGTACTTC.